This T cell receptor (beta chain) is drawn from a study of T cell repertoires in cytomegalovirus infection. Study summary: It was the public TCR beta signatures that indicated both CMV infection and matching HLA type. Study observations and caveats: Based on cumulative public TCR beta family frequency, carriers of CMV plus the relevant HLA were identified. HLA-C-restricted TCR beta clonotypes specific for CMV led the ex vivo response.

This clonotype was observed a handful of times. Its specificity is unknown. CDR1 is DFQATT, CDR2 SNEGSKA, per germline (reference sequence). Trimming removed 1 base at V and 4 bases at J, with 10 bases between. This CDR3 is 13 amino acids long. MiXCR, run by TCRdb on the reads, gives a single entry per CDR3 protein. The table includes roughly 230,000 distinct CDR3 sequences, approximately 13% detected once. The sequence came from a human donor in good health (CMV status not recorded). Some clones in this sample may be carry-over from other donors' samples. V gene TRBV20-1 combines with J gene TRBJ1-2, with D perhaps TRBD1 (5 bases). The specimen was PBMCs. DNA of the CDR3: TGCAGTGCTAGAGGAGGGGCCAGCTATGGCTACACCTTC. This gives the protein CSARGGASYGYTF.